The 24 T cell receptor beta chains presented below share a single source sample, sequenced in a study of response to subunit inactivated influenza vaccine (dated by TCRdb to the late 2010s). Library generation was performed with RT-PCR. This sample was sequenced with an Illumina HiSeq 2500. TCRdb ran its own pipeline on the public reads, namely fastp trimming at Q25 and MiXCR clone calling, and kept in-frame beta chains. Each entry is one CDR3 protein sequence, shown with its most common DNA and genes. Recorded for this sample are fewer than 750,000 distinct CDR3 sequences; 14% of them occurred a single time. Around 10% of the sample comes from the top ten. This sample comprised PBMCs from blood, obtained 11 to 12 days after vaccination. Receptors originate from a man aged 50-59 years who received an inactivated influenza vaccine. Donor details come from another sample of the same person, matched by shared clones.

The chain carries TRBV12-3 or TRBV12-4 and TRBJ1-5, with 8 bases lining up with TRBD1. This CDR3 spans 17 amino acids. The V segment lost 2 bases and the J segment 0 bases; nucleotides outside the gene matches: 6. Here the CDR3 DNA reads TGTGCCAGCAGTTTACGACAGGGGCCGTATAGCAATCAGCCCCAGCATTTT. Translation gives CASSLRQGPYSNQPQHF.

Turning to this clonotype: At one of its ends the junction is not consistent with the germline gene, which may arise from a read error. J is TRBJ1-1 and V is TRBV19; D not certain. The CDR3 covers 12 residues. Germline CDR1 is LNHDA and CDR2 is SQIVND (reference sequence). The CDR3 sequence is CASSTPRSQCTF. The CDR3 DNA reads TGTGCCAGTAGTACCCCGCGATCACAGTGCACCTTT.

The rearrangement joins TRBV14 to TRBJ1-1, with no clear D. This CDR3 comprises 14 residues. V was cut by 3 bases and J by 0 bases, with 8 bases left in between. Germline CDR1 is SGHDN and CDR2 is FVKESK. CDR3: CASSQGSMNTEAFF. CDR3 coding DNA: TGTGCCAGCAGCCAGGGATCCATGAACACTGAAGCTTTCTTT.

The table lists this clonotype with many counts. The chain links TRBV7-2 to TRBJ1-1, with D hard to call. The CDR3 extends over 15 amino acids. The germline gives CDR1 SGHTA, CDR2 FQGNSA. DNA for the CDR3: TGTGCTATCCAGCGCATGGGCAGGACGAACACTGAAGCTTTCTTT. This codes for CAIQRMGRTNTEAFF.

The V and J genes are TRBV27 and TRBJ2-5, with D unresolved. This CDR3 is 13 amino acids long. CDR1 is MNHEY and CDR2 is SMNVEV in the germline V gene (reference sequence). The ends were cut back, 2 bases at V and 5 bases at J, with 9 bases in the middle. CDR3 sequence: CASSLNTKETQYF. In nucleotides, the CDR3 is TGTGCCAGCAGTTTAAATACTAAGGAGACCCAGTACTTC.

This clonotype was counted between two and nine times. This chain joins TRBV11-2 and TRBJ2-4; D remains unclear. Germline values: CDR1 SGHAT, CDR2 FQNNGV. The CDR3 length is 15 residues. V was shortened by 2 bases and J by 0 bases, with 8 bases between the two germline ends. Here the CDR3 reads CASSLFALAKNIQYF. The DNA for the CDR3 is TGTGCCAGCAGCTTATTCGCACTAGCCAAAAACATTCAGTACTTC.

CDR3 sequence reads: CASSPWGSGQYF. The DNA of the CDR3 is TGTGCCAGCAGTCCCTGGGGTTCGGGGCAGTACTTC. The chain carries TRBV12-3 or TRBV12-4 and TRBJ2-7; D call uncertain. This CDR3 has 12 amino acids. With 5 bases removed from V and 9 bases from J, the gap between germline ends came to 14 bases.

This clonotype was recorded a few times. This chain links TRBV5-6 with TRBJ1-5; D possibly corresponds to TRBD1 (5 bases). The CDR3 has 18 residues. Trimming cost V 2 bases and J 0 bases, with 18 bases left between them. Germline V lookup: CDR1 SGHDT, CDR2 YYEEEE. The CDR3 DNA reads TGTGCCAGCAGCTTATTGGCAGGGAGAGTCACTAGCAATCAGCCCCAGCATTTT. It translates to CASSLLAGRVTSNQPQHF.

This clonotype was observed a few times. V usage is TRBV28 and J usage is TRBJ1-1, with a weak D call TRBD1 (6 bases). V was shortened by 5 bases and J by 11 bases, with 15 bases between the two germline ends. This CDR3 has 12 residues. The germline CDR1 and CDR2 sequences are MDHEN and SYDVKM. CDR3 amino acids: CASSRGGRGAFF. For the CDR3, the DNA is TGTGCCAGCAGTCGCGGGGGGCGCGGCGCTTTCTTT.

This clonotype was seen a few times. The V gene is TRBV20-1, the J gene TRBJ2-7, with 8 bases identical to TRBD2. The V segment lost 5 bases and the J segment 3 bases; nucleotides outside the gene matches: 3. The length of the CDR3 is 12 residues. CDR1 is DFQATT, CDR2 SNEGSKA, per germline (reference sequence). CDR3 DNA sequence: TGCAGTGCTCCCGGGACTAGCTACGAGCAGTACTTC. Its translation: CSAPGTSYEQYF.

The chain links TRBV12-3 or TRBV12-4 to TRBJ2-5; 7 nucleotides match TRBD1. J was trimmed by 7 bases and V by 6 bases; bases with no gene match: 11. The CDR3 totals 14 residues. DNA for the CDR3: TGTGCCAGCAGAAACTCCGGGACAGATGGGACCCAGTACTTC. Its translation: CASRNSGTDGTQYF.

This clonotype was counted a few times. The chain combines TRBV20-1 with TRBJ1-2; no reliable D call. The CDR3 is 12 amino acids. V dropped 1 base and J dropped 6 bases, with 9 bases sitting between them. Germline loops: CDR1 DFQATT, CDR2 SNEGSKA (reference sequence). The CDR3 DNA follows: TGCAGTGCTAGAGTGATTCGGAATGGCTACACCTTC. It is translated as CSARVIRNGYTF.

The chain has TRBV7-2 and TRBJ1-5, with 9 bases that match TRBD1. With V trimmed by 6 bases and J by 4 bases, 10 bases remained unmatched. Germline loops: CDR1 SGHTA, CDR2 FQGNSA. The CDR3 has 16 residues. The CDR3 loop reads CASRLQGAGSNQPQHF. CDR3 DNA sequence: TGTGCCAGCAGGCTACAGGGGGCGGGTAGTAATCAGCCCCAGCATTTT. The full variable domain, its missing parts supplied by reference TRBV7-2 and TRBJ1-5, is GAGVSQSPSNKVTEKGKDVELRCDPISGHTALYWYRQSLGQGLEFLIYFQGNSAPDKSGLPSDRFSAERTGGSVSTLTIQRTQQEDSAVYLCASRLQGAGSNQPQHFGDGTRLSIL.

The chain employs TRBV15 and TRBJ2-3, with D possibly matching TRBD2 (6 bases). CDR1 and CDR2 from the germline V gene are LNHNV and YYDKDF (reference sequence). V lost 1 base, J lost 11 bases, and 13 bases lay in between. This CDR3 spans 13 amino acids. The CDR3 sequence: CATSRGETRWQYF. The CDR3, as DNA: TGTGCCACCAGCAGAGGGGAGACTAGATGGCAGTATTTT.

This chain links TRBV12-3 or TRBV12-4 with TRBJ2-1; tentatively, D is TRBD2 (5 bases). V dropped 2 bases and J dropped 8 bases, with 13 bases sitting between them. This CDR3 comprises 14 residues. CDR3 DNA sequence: TGTGCCAGCAGTTTAAGCGGACCCTCGTATGAGCAGTTCTTC. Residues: CASSLSGPSYEQFF.

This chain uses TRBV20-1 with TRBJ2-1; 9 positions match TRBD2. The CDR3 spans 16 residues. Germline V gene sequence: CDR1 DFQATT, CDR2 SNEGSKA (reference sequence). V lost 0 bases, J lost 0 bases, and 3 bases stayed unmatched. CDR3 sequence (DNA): TGCAGTGCTAGAGAGCGGGGGGGAAACTCCTACAATGAGCAGTTCTTC. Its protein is CSARERGGNSYNEQFF.

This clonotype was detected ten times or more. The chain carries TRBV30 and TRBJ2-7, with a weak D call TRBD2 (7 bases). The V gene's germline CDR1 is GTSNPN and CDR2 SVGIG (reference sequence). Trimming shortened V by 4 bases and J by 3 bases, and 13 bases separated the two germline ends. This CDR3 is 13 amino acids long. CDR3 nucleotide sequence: TGTGCCTGGAAGGGGGGGAGCGTCTACGAGCAGTACTTC. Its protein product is CAWKGGSVYEQYF.

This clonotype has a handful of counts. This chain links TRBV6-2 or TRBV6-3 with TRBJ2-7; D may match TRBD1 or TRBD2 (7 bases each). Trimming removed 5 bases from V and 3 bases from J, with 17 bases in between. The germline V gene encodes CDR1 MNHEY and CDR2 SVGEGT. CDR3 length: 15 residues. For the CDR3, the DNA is TGTGCCAGCAGTGGGTCGACAGGGAGGGTCTACGAGCAGTACTTC. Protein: CASSGSTGRVYEQYF.

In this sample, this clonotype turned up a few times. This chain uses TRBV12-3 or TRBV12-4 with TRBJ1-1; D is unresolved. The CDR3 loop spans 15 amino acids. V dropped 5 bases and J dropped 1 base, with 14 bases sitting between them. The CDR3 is CASSPGKGWNTEAFF. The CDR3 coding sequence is TGTGCCAGCAGTCCCGGTAAAGGATGGAACACTGAAGCTTTCTTT.

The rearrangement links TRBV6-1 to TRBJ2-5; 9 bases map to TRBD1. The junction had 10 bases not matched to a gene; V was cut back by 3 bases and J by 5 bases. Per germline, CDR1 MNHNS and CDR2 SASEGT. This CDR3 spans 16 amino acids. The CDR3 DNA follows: TGTGCCAGCAGTGATTTACAGGGGGCTAGGCGGGAGACCCAGTACTTC. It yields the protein CASSDLQGARRETQYF.

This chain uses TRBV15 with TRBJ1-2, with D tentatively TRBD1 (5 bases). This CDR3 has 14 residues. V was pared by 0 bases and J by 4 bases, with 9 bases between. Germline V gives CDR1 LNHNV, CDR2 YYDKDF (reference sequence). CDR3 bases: TGTGCCACCAGCAGAGAGGCAGGGTCCTATGGCTACACCTTC. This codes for CATSREAGSYGYTF.

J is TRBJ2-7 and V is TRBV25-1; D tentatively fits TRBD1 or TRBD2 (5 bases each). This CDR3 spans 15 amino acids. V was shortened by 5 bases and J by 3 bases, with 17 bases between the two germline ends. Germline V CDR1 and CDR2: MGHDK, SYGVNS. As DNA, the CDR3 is TGTGCCAGCAGTAGAACGGGACCCAAACGCTACGAGCAGTACTTC. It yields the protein CASSRTGPKRYEQYF.

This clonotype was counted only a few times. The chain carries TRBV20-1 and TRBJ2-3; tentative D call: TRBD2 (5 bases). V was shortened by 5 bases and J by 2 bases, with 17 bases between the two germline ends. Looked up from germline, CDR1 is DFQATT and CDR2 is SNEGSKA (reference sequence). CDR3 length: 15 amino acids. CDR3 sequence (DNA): TGCAGTGCTCAGGACTTGCGGAGAATCACAGATACGCAGTATTTT. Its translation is CSAQDLRRITDTQYF.

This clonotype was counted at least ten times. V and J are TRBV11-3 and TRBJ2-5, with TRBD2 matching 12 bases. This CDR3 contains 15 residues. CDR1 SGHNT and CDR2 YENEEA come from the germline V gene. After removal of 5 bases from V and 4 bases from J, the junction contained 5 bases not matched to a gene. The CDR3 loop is CASSPGLAGGETQYF. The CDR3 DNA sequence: TGTGCCAGCAGCCCGGGACTAGCGGGTGGAGAGACCCAGTACTTC.